The table lists the clone carrying this T cell receptor beta chain with many counts. CDR1 and CDR2 from the germline V gene are SGHAT and FQDESV (reference sequence). The CDR3 length is 19 residues. V lost 5 bases to trimming and J lost 0 bases, with 22 bases between them. Unique molecular identifiers were used in preparing the TCRbeta library. TCRdb called the PCR reads again in MiXCR, with one record for every CDR3 protein. The sample carries approximately 240,000 distinct CDR3 sequences, roughly 10% recorded once. The data were obtained in a study of T-cell reconstitution after alpha-beta-depleted transplantation in children.

Sample: PBMCs from the stem cell graft donor, taken from the stem cell graft. V is TRBV11-1 and J is TRBJ2-2; D is ambiguous. This clonotype was obtained from a human donor who donated a stem cell graft to a child with acute lymphoblastic leukemia. CDR3 sequence reads: CASSPRGYGFLTNTGELFF. CDR3 in DNA: TGTGCCAGCAGCCCTCGTGGATATGGCTTCCTAACGAACACCGGGGAGCTGTTTTTT.